The clone carrying this T cell receptor (beta chain) was seen a single time. Sequencing used immunoSEQ multiplex PCR; TCRdb keeps in-frame clones, though not all of them. In the table there are 110,000 or so clones, roughly 84% of which are singletons. These data originate in a study of blood T cell repertoires in COVID-19. From germline, CDR1 is MNHEY and CDR2 SVGAGI. The CDR3 length is 14 residues. The J segment lost 1 base and the V segment lost 2 bases, leaving 1 base of the junction unmatched. The rearrangement uses TRBV6-5 and TRBJ1-1; 7 bases are shared with TRBD1. The TCR comes from a woman between 40 and 50 years old with acute or convalescent COVID-19. What was sequenced was peripheral blood. The CDR3 reads CASSYRDRNTEAFF. The CDR3 DNA reads TGTGCCAGCAGTTACCGGGACAGGAACACTGAAGCTTTCTTT.